Below are 13 T cell receptor beta chains sequenced from a single sample in a study of naive and memory T cell subsets. Two oligonucleotides, mixed equimolar, formed the beta constant-region primer covering TRBC1 and TRBC2. TCRdb fed the UMI-ligation and nested PCR reads into MiXCR, producing one record per CDR3 protein. The sample lists 84,000 or so distinct CDR3 sequences, 7% occurring once. The specimen was central memory CD4+ T cells from blood. All receptors come from a human donor in good health.

The table lists this clonotype with a few counts. V gene TRBV6-6 combines with J gene TRBJ1-5; 11 bases align to TRBD1. Germline CDR1 is MNHNY and CDR2 is SVGAGI (reference sequence). The CDR3 covers 15 residues. After removal of 5 bases from V and 4 bases from J, the junction contained 4 bases not matched to a gene. This chain's CDR3 is CASSGQGAGNQPQHF. The CDR3 DNA reads TGTGCCAGCAGTGGACAGGGGGCCGGAAATCAGCCCCAGCATTTT.

This clonotype was seen ten or more times. The genes are TRBV10-3 and TRBJ1-1, with D perhaps matching TRBD1 (6 bases). The germline V gene encodes CDR1 ENHRY and CDR2 SYGVKD. The V gene lost 10 bases and the J gene lost 6 bases, with 15 bases spanning the gap. The CDR3 covers 12 residues. CDR3 amino acids: CATQQGFSEAFF. The CDR3, as DNA: TGTGCCACTCAACAGGGATTCTCTGAAGCTTTCTTT.

At least ten counts were recorded for this clonotype. V and J are TRBV6-2 or TRBV6-3 and TRBJ2-6, with D maybe TRBD2 (6 bases). V lost 7 bases to trimming and J lost 0 bases, with 16 bases between them. In germline, CDR1 is MNHEY, CDR2 SVGEGT. This CDR3 spans 17 amino acids. The CDR3 loop is CASTQQRAHSGANVLTF. The CDR3, as DNA: TGTGCCAGCACCCAGCAGCGGGCGCACTCTGGGGCCAACGTCCTGACTTTC.

This clonotype came up many times. This chain connects TRBV4-2 to TRBJ2-3; D is unresolved. This CDR3 comprises 15 residues. V shed 5 bases and J shed 6 bases, with 18 bases lying between them. Looked up from germline, CDR1 is LGHNA and CDR2 is YNFKEQ. In nucleotides, the CDR3 is TGTGCCAGCAGCTCGCGTGTTTCGGCGGCGGATACGCAGTATTTT. It encodes CASSSRVSAADTQYF.

This clonotype has more than one count but fewer than ten. The genes are TRBV5-1 and TRBJ2-7; D is perhaps TRBD1 or TRBD2 (5 bases each). V dropped 4 bases and J dropped 2 bases, with 13 bases sitting between them. There are 14 residues in the CDR3. The germline V gene has CDR1 SGHRS and CDR2 YFSETQ. Written as DNA, the CDR3 is TGCGCCAGCAGCAACGGGGACGGTACCTACGAGCAGTACTTC. Its protein is CASSNGDGTYEQYF.

The rearrangement uses TRBV21-1 and TRBJ2-3; the D call in the table, TRBD2, was not verified against the DNA. TRBV21-1 is a recognized pseudogene. This CDR3 has 16 residues. The CDR3 DNA sequence: TGTGCCAGCAGCAGCCCTAGCGGGAGTTTCACAGATACGCAGTATTTT. It specifies CASSSPSGSFTDTQYF.

In its sample, this clonotype was seen many times. The rearrangement links TRBV5-1 to TRBJ2-4; 8 nucleotides agree with TRBD1. CDR3 length: 17 residues. Germline values: CDR1 SGHRS, CDR2 YFSETQ. Trimming cost V 2 bases and J 6 bases; bases outside gene matches: 13. The CDR3 is CASSLIPRGQEGNIQYF. The CDR3 DNA follows: TGCGCCAGCAGCTTAATCCCCAGGGGGCAGGAGGGAAACATTCAGTACTTC.

This chain links TRBV29-1 with TRBJ2-5, with D unresolved. V was shortened by 6 bases and J by 1 base, with 18 bases between the two germline ends. There are 15 residues in the CDR3. Germline V gives CDR1 SQVTM, CDR2 ANQGSEA. Here the CDR3 DNA reads TGCAGCGTCGTTTCGGCCAAAGGGTCCCAAGAGACCCAGTACTTC. It is translated as CSVVSAKGSQETQYF.

This clonotype was counted only a few times. J is TRBJ1-6 and V is TRBV28; D is uncertain. The V end lost 2 bases, the J end lost 5 bases, and 10 bases lay between the germline ends. The germline V gene has CDR1 MDHEN and CDR2 SYDVKM. The CDR3 is 15 amino acids. DNA for the CDR3: TGTGCCAGCAGTTTAAGTGGCAGGCATAATTCACCCCTCCACTTT. Residues: CASSLSGRHNSPLHF.

The V gene is TRBV29-1, the J gene TRBJ2-3; 12 bases line up with TRBD2. Trimming removed 4 bases from V and 3 bases from J; junction bases left unmatched: 5. The CDR3 has 15 amino acids. The germline V gene encodes CDR1 SQVTM and CDR2 ANQGSEA. The chain's CDR3 is CSVGLAGGWTDTQYF. The CDR3 nucleotides are TGCAGCGTTGGTCTAGCGGGAGGGTGGACAGATACGCAGTATTTT.

This clonotype occurred a few times. The chain has TRBV6-1 and TRBJ1-2, with 7 bases aligning to TRBD1. V was clipped by 5 bases and J by 1 base; unmatched bases: 4. The germline CDR1 and CDR2 sequences are MNHNS and SASEGT. This CDR3 comprises 14 residues. CDR3 sequence reads: CASSFDRVNYGYTF. Written as DNA, the CDR3 is TGTGCCAGCAGTTTCGACAGGGTTAACTATGGCTACACCTTC.

This clonotype was observed a handful of times. This chain links TRBV5-1 with TRBJ2-5; D unclear. Germline V gene data show CDR1 as SGHRS and CDR2 as YFSETQ. The CDR3 runs to 14 residues. Trimming left V 0 bases short and J 2 bases short, with 8 bases between. CDR3 amino acids: CASSLAMRQETQYF. The CDR3 DNA is TGCGCCAGCAGCTTGGCCATGAGACAAGAGACCCAGTACTTC.

There are a few counts of this clonotype. The junction differs from germline at one of its ends, possibly a read error. The genes are TRBV4-2 and TRBJ2-1; TRBD2 agrees at 14 bases. Germline assignment: CDR1 LGHNA and CDR2 YNFKEQ. CDR3 length: 17 residues. For the CDR3, the DNA is TGTGCAAGCAGCCTGGGGGGACTAGCGGGAGCCAACAATGAGCAGTTCTTC. Amino acids: CASSLGGLAGANNEQFF.